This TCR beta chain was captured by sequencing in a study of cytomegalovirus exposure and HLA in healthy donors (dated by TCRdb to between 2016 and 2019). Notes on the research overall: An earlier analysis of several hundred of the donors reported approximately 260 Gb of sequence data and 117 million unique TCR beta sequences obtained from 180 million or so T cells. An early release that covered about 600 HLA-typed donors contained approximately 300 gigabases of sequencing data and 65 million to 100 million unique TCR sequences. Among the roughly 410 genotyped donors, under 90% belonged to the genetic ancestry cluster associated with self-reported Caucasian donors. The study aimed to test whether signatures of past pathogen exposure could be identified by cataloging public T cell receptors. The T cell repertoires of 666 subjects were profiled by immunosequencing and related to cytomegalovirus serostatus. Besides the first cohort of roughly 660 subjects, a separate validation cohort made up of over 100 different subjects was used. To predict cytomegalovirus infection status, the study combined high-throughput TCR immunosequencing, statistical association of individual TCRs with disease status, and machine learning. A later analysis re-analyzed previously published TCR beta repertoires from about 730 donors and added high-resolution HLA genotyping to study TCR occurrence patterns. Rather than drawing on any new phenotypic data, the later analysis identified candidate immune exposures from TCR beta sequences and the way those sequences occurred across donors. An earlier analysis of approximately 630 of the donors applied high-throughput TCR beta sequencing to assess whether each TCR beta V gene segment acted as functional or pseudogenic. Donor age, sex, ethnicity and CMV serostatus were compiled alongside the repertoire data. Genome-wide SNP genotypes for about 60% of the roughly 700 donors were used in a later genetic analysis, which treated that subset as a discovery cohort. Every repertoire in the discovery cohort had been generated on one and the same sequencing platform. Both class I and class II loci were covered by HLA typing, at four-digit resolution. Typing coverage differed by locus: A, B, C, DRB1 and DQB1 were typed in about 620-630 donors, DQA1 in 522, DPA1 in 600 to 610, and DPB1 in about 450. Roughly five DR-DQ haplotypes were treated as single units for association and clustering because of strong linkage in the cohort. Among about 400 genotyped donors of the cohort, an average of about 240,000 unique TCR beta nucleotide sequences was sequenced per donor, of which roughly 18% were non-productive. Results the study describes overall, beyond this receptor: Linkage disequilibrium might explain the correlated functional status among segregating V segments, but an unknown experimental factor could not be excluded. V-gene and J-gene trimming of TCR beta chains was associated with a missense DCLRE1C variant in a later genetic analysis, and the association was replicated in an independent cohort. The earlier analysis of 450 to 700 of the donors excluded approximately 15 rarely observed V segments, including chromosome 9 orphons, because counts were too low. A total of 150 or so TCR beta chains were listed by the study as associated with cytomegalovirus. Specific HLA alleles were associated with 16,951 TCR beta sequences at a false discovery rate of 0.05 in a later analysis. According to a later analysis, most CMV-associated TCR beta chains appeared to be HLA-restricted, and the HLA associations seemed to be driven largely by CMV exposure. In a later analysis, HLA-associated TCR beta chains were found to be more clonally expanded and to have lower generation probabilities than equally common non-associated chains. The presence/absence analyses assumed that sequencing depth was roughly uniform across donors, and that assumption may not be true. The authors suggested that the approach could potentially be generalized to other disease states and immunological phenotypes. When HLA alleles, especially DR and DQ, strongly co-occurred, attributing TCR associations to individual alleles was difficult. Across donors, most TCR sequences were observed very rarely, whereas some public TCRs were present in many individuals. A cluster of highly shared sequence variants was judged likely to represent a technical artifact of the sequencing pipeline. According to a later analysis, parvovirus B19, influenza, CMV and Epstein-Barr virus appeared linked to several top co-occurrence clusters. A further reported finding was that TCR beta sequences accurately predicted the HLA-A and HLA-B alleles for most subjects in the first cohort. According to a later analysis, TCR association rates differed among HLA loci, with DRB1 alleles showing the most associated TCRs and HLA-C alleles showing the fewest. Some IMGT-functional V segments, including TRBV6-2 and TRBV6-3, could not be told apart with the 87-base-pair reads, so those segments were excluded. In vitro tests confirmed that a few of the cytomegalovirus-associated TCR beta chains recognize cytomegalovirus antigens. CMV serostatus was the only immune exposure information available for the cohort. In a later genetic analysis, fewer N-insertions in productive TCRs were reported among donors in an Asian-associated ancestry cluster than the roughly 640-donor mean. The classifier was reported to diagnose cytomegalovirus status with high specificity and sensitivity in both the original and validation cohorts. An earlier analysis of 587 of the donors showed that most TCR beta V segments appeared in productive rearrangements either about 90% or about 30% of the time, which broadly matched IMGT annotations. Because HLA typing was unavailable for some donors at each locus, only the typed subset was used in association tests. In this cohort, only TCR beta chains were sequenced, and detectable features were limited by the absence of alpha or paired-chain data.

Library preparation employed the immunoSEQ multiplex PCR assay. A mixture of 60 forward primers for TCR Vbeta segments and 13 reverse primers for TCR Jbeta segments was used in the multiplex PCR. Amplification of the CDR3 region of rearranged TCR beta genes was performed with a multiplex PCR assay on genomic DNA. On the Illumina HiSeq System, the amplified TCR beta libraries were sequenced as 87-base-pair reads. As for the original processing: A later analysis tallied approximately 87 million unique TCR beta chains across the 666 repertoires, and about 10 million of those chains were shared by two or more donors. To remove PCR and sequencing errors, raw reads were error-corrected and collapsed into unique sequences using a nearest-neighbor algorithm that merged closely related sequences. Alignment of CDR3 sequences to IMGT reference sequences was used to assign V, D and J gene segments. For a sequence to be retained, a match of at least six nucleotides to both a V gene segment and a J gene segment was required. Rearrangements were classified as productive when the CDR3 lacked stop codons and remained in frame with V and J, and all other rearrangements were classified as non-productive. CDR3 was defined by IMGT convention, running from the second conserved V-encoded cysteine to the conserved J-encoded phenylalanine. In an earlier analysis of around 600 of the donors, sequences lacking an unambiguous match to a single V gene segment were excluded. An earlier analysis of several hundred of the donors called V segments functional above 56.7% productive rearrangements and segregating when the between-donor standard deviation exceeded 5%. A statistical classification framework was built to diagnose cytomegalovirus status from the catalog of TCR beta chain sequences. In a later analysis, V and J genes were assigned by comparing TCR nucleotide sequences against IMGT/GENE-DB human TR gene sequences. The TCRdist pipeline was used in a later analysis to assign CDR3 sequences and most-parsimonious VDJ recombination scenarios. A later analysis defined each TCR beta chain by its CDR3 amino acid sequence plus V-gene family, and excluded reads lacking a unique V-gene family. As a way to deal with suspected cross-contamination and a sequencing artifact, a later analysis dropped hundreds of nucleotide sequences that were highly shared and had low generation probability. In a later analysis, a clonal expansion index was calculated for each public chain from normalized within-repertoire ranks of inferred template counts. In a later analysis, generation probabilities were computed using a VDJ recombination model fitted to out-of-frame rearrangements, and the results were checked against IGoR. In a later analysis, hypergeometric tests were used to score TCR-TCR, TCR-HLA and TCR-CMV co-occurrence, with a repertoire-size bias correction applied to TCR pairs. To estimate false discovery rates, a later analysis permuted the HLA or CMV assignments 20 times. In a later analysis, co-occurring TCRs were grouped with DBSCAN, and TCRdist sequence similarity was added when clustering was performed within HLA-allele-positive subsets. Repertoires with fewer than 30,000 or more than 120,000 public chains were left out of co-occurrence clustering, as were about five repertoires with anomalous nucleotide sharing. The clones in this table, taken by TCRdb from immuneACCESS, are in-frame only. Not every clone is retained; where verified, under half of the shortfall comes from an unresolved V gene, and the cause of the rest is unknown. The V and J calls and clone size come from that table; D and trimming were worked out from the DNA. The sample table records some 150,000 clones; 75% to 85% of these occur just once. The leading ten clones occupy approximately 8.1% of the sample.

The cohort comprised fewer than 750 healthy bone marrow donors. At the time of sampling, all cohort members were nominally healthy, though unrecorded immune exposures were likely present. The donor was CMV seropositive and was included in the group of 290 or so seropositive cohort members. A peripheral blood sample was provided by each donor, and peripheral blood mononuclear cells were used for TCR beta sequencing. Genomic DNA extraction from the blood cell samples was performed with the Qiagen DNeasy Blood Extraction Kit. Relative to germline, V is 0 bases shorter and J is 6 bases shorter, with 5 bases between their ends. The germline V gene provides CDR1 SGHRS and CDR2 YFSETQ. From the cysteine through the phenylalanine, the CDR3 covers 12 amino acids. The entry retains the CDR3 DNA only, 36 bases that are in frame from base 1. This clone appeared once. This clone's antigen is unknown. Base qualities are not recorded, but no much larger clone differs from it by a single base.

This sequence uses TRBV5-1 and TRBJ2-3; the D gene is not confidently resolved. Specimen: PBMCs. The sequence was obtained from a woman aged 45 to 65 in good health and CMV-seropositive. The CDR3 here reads CASSLALDTQYF. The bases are TGCGCCAGCAGCTTGGCTTTGGATACGCAGTATTTT.